A single sample gave rise to the 18 T cell receptor beta chains below, sequenced in a study of cytomegalovirus exposure and HLA in healthy donors. PCR involved 60 Vbeta and 13 Jbeta primers. Sequencing used immunoSEQ multiplex PCR; TCRdb keeps in-frame clones, though not all of them. The sample holds 96,000 or so clones. Sequences were obtained from PBMCs. The receptor source for this set is a girl aged 10-17 years in good health and CMV-seropositive.

The V and J genes are TRBV4-3 and TRBJ2-1; D is perhaps TRBD1 (6 bases). Germline V gene lookup returns CDR1 LGHNA and CDR2 YSLEER. This CDR3 is 16 amino acids long. V lost 0 bases to trimming and J lost 3 bases, with 12 bases between them. CDR3 sequence reads: CASSQEGAGNYNEQFF. CDR3 DNA: TGCGCCAGCAGCCAAGAGGGGGCTGGGAACTACAATGAGCAGTTCTTC.

This chain uses TRBV7-9 with TRBJ1-1; 9 bases match TRBD1. Germline lookup yields CDR1 SEHNR and CDR2 FQNEAQ (reference sequence). The CDR3 covers 16 residues. The V segment lost 5 bases and the J segment 0 bases; nucleotides outside the gene matches: 7. In nucleotides, the CDR3 is TGTGCCAGCAGCCCATGGACAGGGGTCATGAACACTGAAGCTTTCTTT. Translating it yields CASSPWTGVMNTEAFF.

The chain employs TRBV11-2 and TRBJ2-7; D is unclear. V was clipped by 2 bases and J by 5 bases, with 16 bases between them. The CDR3 loop spans 15 amino acids. Per germline, CDR1 SGHAT and CDR2 FQNNGV. Here the CDR3 reads CASSLYQRSTDEQYF. The DNA for the CDR3 is TGTGCCAGCAGCTTATATCAGAGGAGTACGGACGAGCAGTACTTC.

J is TRBJ2-7 and V is TRBV5-4, with D possibly TRBD1 on 5 matching bases. Trimming removed 1 base from V and 3 bases from J, with 8 bases in between. Germline CDR1 reads SGHNT; CDR2 reads YYREEE (reference sequence). This CDR3 spans 13 amino acids. The CDR3 DNA sequence: TGTGCCAGCAGCTTGATGACAGACTACGAGCAGTACTTC. Amino acid sequence: CASSLMTDYEQYF.

A note on this clone: Other DNA sequences in this specimen translate into the identical CDR3. The chain links TRBV5-6 to TRBJ1-5; 7 bases align to TRBD1. Germline V gene sequence: CDR1 SGHDT, CDR2 YYEEEE. J was trimmed by 7 bases and V by 2 bases; bases with no gene match: 6. This CDR3 is built from 14 residues. Written as DNA, the CDR3 is TGTGCCAGCAGCTTAACAGGGGTAGGACAGCCCCAGCATTTT. Translation: CASSLTGVGQPQHF.

This rearrangement joins TRBV5-5 to TRBJ1-1; 8 nucleotides agree with TRBD1. There are 14 residues in the CDR3. Trimming at V came to 1 base and at J to 7 bases, leaving 6 bases not matched to a gene. CDR1 is SGHKS, CDR2 YYEKEE, per germline (reference sequence). The CDR3 DNA reads TGTGCCAGCAGCTTGTCCCCAGGGGGCTATGAAGCTTTCTTT. Its protein product is CASSLSPGGYEAFF.

The chain is built from TRBV4-2 and TRBJ1-2, with TRBD1 identical over 7 bases. Unmatched junction bases numbered 11, after V lost 3 bases and J lost 4 bases. The CDR3 loop spans 16 amino acids. Germline V gene lookup returns CDR1 LGHNA and CDR2 YNFKEQ. CDR3 residues: CASSHGTATGGYGYTF. For the CDR3, the DNA is TGTGCCAGCAGCCATGGGACAGCTACCGGGGGCTATGGCTACACCTTC.

The V and J genes are TRBV4-3 and TRBJ1-2; 9 bases are a match to TRBD1. Germline CDR1 reads LGHNA; CDR2 reads YSLEER. The CDR3 consists of 15 residues. The junction had 7 bases not matched to a gene; V was cut back by 0 bases and J by 8 bases. The CDR3 spells CASSQDRTGGGGYTF. The CDR3 DNA is TGCGCCAGCAGCCAAGATCGTACAGGGGGCGGCGGCTACACCTTC.

The chain links TRBV18 to TRBJ1-1, with a possible D match to TRBD1 (6 bases). CDR1 is KGHSH, CDR2 LQKENI, per germline. The length of the CDR3 is 15 residues. Trimming pared 1 base from V and 3 bases from J, leaving 12 bases between. Written as DNA, the CDR3 is TGTGCCAGCTCACCACAGGGGGTGGTGCACACTGAAGCTTTCTTT. Translated, it gives CASSPQGVVHTEAFF.

The chain combines TRBV18 with TRBJ1-5, with D tentatively TRBD1 (5 bases). This CDR3 contains 14 residues. Deletions cut 2 bases from V and 2 bases from J, with 7 bases between. Germline values: CDR1 KGHSH, CDR2 LQKENI. As DNA, the CDR3 is TGTGCCAGCTCACCAGGGGCGGGCAATCAGCCCCAGCATTTT. Protein product: CASSPGAGNQPQHF.

The CDR3 coding sequence is TGTGCCAGCAGTGATCGGTCTAGCGGGGTGGGAGATACGCAGTATTTT. Protein product: CASSDRSSGVGDTQYF. The J gene is TRBJ2-3, the V gene TRBV25-1, with 9 bases fitting TRBD2. The CDR3 runs 16 residues. The V and J ends lost 3 bases and 5 bases, in that order; junction bases with no gene match: 9. Per germline, CDR1 MGHDK and CDR2 SYGVNS.

V gene TRBV5-1 combines with J gene TRBJ2-1, with a possible D match to TRBD2 (5 bases). Germline V gene data show CDR1 as SGHRS and CDR2 as YFSETQ. The CDR3 extends over 15 amino acids. V lost 0 bases and J lost 0, with 7 bases in between. Here the CDR3 reads CASSLVGSSYNEQFF. CDR3 nucleotides: TGCGCCAGCAGCTTGGTTGGGAGCTCCTACAATGAGCAGTTCTTC. Full variable domain (missing parts from reference TRBV5-1 and TRBJ2-1): KAGVTQTPRYLIKTRGQQVTLSCSPISGHRSVSWYQQTPGQGLQFLFEYFSETQRNKGNFPGRFSGRQFSNSRSEMNVSTLELGDSALYLCASSLVGSSYNEQFFGPGTRLTVL.

V is TRBV29-1 and J is TRBJ2-1; D may be TRBD2 (5 bases). The CDR3 runs to 12 residues. The V gene lost 4 bases and the J gene lost 6 bases, with 10 bases spanning the gap. Germline-derived CDR1 and CDR2 are SQVTM and ANQGSEA. The CDR3 protein is CSVGSGFNEQFF. As DNA, the CDR3 is TGCAGCGTTGGGTCGGGGTTCAATGAGCAGTTCTTC.

The chain recombines TRBV5-6 with TRBJ1-1, with 7 bases fitting TRBD1. The CDR3 runs to 14 residues. Germline-derived CDR1 and CDR2 are SGHDT and YYEEEE. J lost 8 bases, V lost 4 bases, and 11 bases had no gene match. The CDR3 here is CASSRTQTTGEAFF. CDR3 nucleotide sequence: TGTGCCAGCAGCCGGACCCAAACGACAGGGGAAGCTTTCTTT.

V is TRBV18 and J is TRBJ2-5; TRBD1 might be the D (5 bases). Germline V gene data show CDR1 as KGHSH and CDR2 as LQKENI. V shed 0 bases and J shed 3 bases, with 8 bases lying between them. This CDR3 contains 14 residues. Here the CDR3 reads CASSPPRAEETQYF. CDR3 in DNA: TGTGCCAGCTCACCACCCAGGGCCGAAGAGACCCAGTACTTC.

The genes are TRBV5-1 and TRBJ1-1, with a possible D match to TRBD1 (6 bases). CDR1 and CDR2 from the germline V gene are SGHRS and YFSETQ. Trimming removed 4 bases at V and 4 bases at J, with 14 bases between. The length of the CDR3 is 14 residues. The CDR3 region is CASSEQGKGTEAFF. The CDR3 DNA reads TGCGCCAGCAGCGAACAGGGAAAGGGCACTGAAGCTTTCTTT.

This chain links TRBV7-9 with TRBJ2-7; 9 bases are a match to TRBD1. Trimming cost V 0 bases and J 6 bases; bases outside gene matches: 3. The CDR3 covers 14 residues. Germline V CDR1 and CDR2: SEHNR, FQNEAQ (reference sequence). The CDR3 here is CASSLAGQGGEQYF. As DNA, the CDR3 is TGTGCCAGCAGCTTAGCGGGACAGGGAGGCGAGCAGTACTTC.

J is TRBJ2-7 and V is TRBV5-5, with D possibly being TRBD1 (5 bases). CDR3 length: 15 amino acids. V was pared by 4 bases and J by 3 bases, with 17 bases between. From germline, CDR1 is SGHKS and CDR2 YYEKEE (reference sequence). CDR3 nucleotide sequence: TGTGCCAGCAGCGATCTCAGTGTGCAGGGCTACGAGCAGTACTTC. Translated: CASSDLSVQGYEQYF.